The 29 T cell receptor beta chains reported below all come from one sample, sequenced in a study of blood T cell repertoires in COVID-19. Method: immunoSEQ multiplex PCR; TCRdb's copy keeps in-frame clones and lacks some. The table lists fewer than 300,000 clones, around 81% of them singletons, with around 14% in the top ten. The sample was peripheral blood. The source is a person between 65 and 79 years old with COVID-19, enrolled during active disease.

The V and J genes are TRBV7-2 and TRBJ1-5; D is perhaps TRBD1 (5 bases). Germline assignment: CDR1 SGHTA and CDR2 FQGNSA. Deletions cut 5 bases from V and 6 bases from J, with 17 bases between. The CDR3 is 15 amino acids. The CDR3 DNA reads as TGTGCCAGCAGCGGTTCGGGGGGGGTTGGTCAGCCCCAGCATTTT. As protein: CASSGSGGVGQPQHF. Based on the CDR3 plus reference TRBV7-2 and TRBJ1-5, the full variable domain is GAGVSQSPSNKVTEKGKDVELRCDPISGHTALYWYRQSLGQGLEFLIYFQGNSAPDKSGLPSDRFSAERTGGSVSTLTIQRTQQEDSAVYLCASSGSGGVGQPQHFGDGTRLSIL.

The CDR3 nucleotides are TGTGCCAGCAGGGAAACAGGGGTGGGCACTGAAGCTTTCTTT. Translation: CASRETGVGTEAFF. The genes are TRBV7-2 and TRBJ1-1; TRBD1 agrees at 7 bases. Germline V gene lookup returns CDR1 SGHTA and CDR2 FQGNSA. This CDR3 spans 14 amino acids. V trimming: 6 bases; J trimming: 4 bases; junction bases outside the gene matches: 8.

The chain carries TRBV15 and TRBJ1-6; 8 positions match TRBD1. The CDR3 extends over 16 amino acids. The germline gives CDR1 LNHNV, CDR2 YYDKDF (reference sequence). V dropped 2 bases and J dropped 9; count of bases not matched to a gene: 9. The CDR3 here is CATSRIQGADSSPLHF. CDR3 bases: TGTGCCACCAGCAGAATTCAGGGGGCAGATAGTTCACCCCTCCACTTT.

This clone was found once. This rearrangement joins TRBV3-1 (or the pseudogene TRBV3-2) to TRBJ2-3, with D perhaps matching TRBD1 (5 bases). The CDR3 totals 15 residues. Germline CDR1 reads LGHDT; CDR2 reads YNNKEL (reference sequence). Trimming removed 6 bases from V and 0 bases from J, with 13 bases in between. CDR3 region: CASRAPGSSTDTQYF. CDR3 DNA: TGTGCCAGCAGGGCCCCAGGGTCTAGCACAGATACGCAGTATTTT.

This clone has a single count. The chain employs TRBV14 and TRBJ2-5, with D possibly matching TRBD2 (5 bases). The CDR3 runs to 14 residues. V dropped 0 bases and J dropped 10 bases, with 15 bases sitting between them. Germline CDR1 SGHDN, CDR2 FVKESK. CDR3 residues: CASSQESRAIIQYF. CDR3 coding DNA: TGTGCCAGCAGCCAAGAGTCGCGGGCGATTATCCAGTACTTC.

This chain links TRBV5-1 with TRBJ2-5; 7 bases align to TRBD1. The CDR3 covers 14 residues. The germline V gene has CDR1 SGHRS and CDR2 YFSETQ. The V and J ends lost 3 bases and 4 bases, in that order; junction bases with no gene match: 6. The CDR3 DNA follows: TGCGCCAGCAGCTCTCTGACAGGGTTAGAGACCCAGTACTTC. Translation gives CASSSLTGLETQYF.

The chain links TRBV7-2 to TRBJ1-3; 9 bases line up with TRBD1. There are 17 residues in the CDR3. Germline assignment: CDR1 SGHTA and CDR2 FQGNSA. The V segment lost 5 bases and the J segment 4 bases; nucleotides outside the gene matches: 12. CDR3 in amino acids: CASSPTAGQGKGNTIYF. The CDR3, as DNA: TGTGCCAGCAGCCCCACGGCGGGACAGGGAAAGGGAAACACCATATATTTT.

The chain uses TRBV15 and TRBJ2-5; tentatively, D is TRBD2 (6 bases). Germline V gene data show CDR1 as LNHNV and CDR2 as YYDKDF (reference sequence). Trimming cost V 1 base and J 2 bases, with 8 bases left between them. This CDR3 region has 14 residues. The CDR3 DNA sequence: TGTGCCACCAGCAGAGTTGGACTACAAGAGACCCAGTACTTC. Amino acids: CATSRVGLQETQYF.

This clone was seen a single time. The genes are TRBV13 and TRBJ2-3, with a possible D match to TRBD2 (6 bases). Trimming took off 5 bases at V and 6 bases at J, with 9 bases between the two ends. The V gene's germline CDR1 is PRHDT and CDR2 FYEKMQ (reference sequence). This CDR3 comprises 12 residues. CDR3: CASSLSGDTQYF. The CDR3 nucleotides read TGTGCCAGCAGCCTCAGCGGGGATACGCAGTATTTT.

V and J are TRBV13 and TRBJ2-7; 7 bases are shared with TRBD2. V lost 3 bases to trimming and J lost 4 bases; unmatched junction nucleotides: 6. Germline V gene lookup returns CDR1 PRHDT and CDR2 FYEKMQ (reference sequence). The CDR3 sequence is 14 residues long. CDR3 nucleotides: TGTGCCAGCAGCTTGCGGGGGAAACCATACGAGCAGTACTTC. It yields the protein CASSLRGKPYEQYF.

This sequence joins TRBV19 and TRBJ1-6; no clear D. With 4 bases removed from V and 5 bases from J, the gap between germline ends came to 15 bases. Germline V gives CDR1 LNHDA, CDR2 SQIVND (reference sequence). CDR3 length: 16 residues. CDR3: CASSRARGLDNSPLHF. The CDR3, as DNA: TGTGCCAGTAGTAGAGCCCGGGGTCTGGATAATTCACCCCTCCACTTT.

This sequence joins TRBV11-2 and TRBJ1-3; D remains unclear. V lost 6 bases, J lost 3 bases, and 6 bases lay in between. The CDR3 extends over 12 amino acids. CDR1 and CDR2 (germline): SGHAT, FQNNGV. CDR3: CASSRDGNTIYF. Written as DNA, the CDR3 is TGTGCCAGCAGTAGAGATGGAAACACCATATATTTT.

The chain couples TRBV19 to TRBJ2-1; D may be TRBD2 (5 bases). The V and J ends lost 4 bases and 8 bases respectively, with 12 bases between them. The germline CDR1 and CDR2 sequences are LNHDA and SQIVND (reference sequence). The CDR3 has 13 amino acids. As DNA, the CDR3 is TGTGCCAGTAGTAGACGGAGCGGCGATGAGCAGTTCTTC. Amino acids: CASSRRSGDEQFF.

This chain links TRBV6-2 or TRBV6-3 with TRBJ2-1; 9 bases agree with TRBD2. CDR3 length: 17 residues. V dropped 2 bases and J dropped 3; count of bases not matched to a gene: 8. Germline CDR1 and CDR2: MNHEY and SVGEGT. The CDR3 sequence: CASSYLASGIRYNEQFF. The CDR3, as DNA: TGTGCCAGCAGTTACCTTGCTAGCGGGATTCGCTACAATGAGCAGTTCTTC.

The chain combines TRBV30 with TRBJ2-5; no firm D call. Germline V gene data show CDR1 as GTSNPN and CDR2 as SVGIG (reference sequence). The CDR3 loop spans 13 amino acids. Trimming took off 2 bases at V and 6 bases at J, with 13 bases between the two ends. CDR3 protein: CAWSSRLEKTQYF. The CDR3 coding sequence is TGTGCCTGGAGTTCTCGCCTGGAGAAGACCCAGTACTTC.

V gene TRBV30 combines with J gene TRBJ2-7, with 8 positions matching TRBD1. With V trimmed by 5 bases and J by 5 bases, 8 bases remained unmatched. This CDR3 spans 13 amino acids. Germline V gene sequence: CDR1 GTSNPN, CDR2 SVGIG (reference sequence). The CDR3 protein is CAWSGGGADEQYF. CDR3 nucleotide sequence: TGTGCCTGGTCAGGGGGCGGGGCGGACGAGCAGTACTTC. The full variable domain, in which reference TRBV30 and TRBJ2-7 provide the parts outside the CDR3, is SQTIHQWPATLVQPVGSPLSLECTVEGTSNPNLYWYRQAAGRGLQLLFYSVGIGQISSEVPQNLSASRPQDRQFILSSKKLLLSDSGFYLCAWSGGGADEQYFGPGTRLTVT.

This clone is a singleton in its sample. The genes are TRBV25-1 and TRBJ2-1; the match to TRBD2 covers 8 bases. V was clipped by 1 base and J by 1 base; unmatched bases: 3. The CDR3 is made up of 16 amino acids. Per germline, CDR1 MGHDK and CDR2 SYGVNS. The CDR3 protein is CASSEWASGSYNEQFF. CDR3 in DNA: TGTGCCAGCAGTGAATGGGCTAGCGGGTCCTACAATGAGCAGTTCTTC.

V gene TRBV5-4 combines with J gene TRBJ2-5, with 8 bases fitting TRBD1. The V and J ends lost 1 base and 7 bases, in that order; junction bases with no gene match: 9. From germline, CDR1 is SGHNT and CDR2 YYREEE (reference sequence). CDR3 length: 15 residues. CDR3 sequence (DNA): TGTGCCAGCAGCTTGCACAGGGGGGCGGGCGGGACCCAGTACTTC. Translating it yields CASSLHRGAGGTQYF.

The V gene is TRBV18, the J gene TRBJ1-3, with unresolved D. Between the trimmed V and J ends, which lost 4 bases and 8 bases, there was a span of 9 bases. CDR1 and CDR2 (germline): KGHSH, LQKENI. The CDR3 is 12 amino acids. The DNA for the CDR3 is TGTGCCAGCTCACAGAGGTTGGACACCATATATTTT. The encoded protein is CASSQRLDTIYF.

The chain links TRBV30 to TRBJ2-5; 8 positions agree with TRBD1. Germline V CDR1 and CDR2: GTSNPN, SVGIG (reference sequence). V gave up 2 bases and J gave up 5 bases; unmatched junction bases: 1. The length of the CDR3 is 12 residues. In DNA form, the CDR3 reads TGTGCCTGGAGTAACAGGGGGGAGACCCAGTACTTC. This translates into CAWSNRGETQYF.

The chain carries TRBV5-1 and TRBJ1-4; D is uncertain. Germline CDR1 SGHRS, CDR2 YFSETQ. Trimming pared 1 base from V and 0 bases from J, leaving 7 bases between. CDR3 size: 15 residues. CDR3 sequence reads: CASSLWAATNEKLFF. The CDR3 coding sequence is TGCGCCAGCAGCTTGTGGGCAGCAACTAATGAAAAACTGTTTTTT.

The chain has TRBV19 and TRBJ1-6; 7 positions match TRBD1. Losses at the gene ends were 6 bases for V and 2 bases for J; bases not matched to a gene: 7. The CDR3 loop spans 16 amino acids. Germline V gene sequence: CDR1 LNHDA, CDR2 SQIVND (reference sequence). Here the CDR3 reads CASRVTGKPYNSPLHF. The CDR3 DNA is TGTGCCAGTAGGGTGACAGGGAAGCCCTATAATTCACCCCTCCACTTT. The entire variable domain, with the rest obtained from reference TRBV19 and TRBJ1-6, is as follows: DGGITQSPKYLFRKEGQNVTLSCEQNLNHDAMYWYRQDPGQGLRLIYYSQIVNDFQKGDIAEGYSVSREKKESFPLTVTSAQKNPTAFYLCASRVTGKPYNSPLHFGNGTRLTVT.

The J gene is TRBJ1-3, the V gene TRBV6-1, with D hard to call. Germline values: CDR1 MNHNS, CDR2 SASEGT. The CDR3 runs 15 residues. Trimming took off 2 bases at V and 0 bases at J, with 8 bases between the two ends. The CDR3: CASSESFGSGNTIYF. The CDR3 nucleotides are TGTGCCAGCAGTGAATCTTTCGGCTCTGGAAACACCATATATTTT.

This rearrangement joins TRBV3-1 (or the pseudogene TRBV3-2) to TRBJ2-2; 11 nucleotides match TRBD2. The junction had 5 bases not matched to a gene; V was cut back by 2 bases and J by 9 bases. The CDR3 spans 15 residues. Germline lookup yields CDR1 LGHDT and CDR2 YNNKEL (reference sequence). The CDR3: CASSQNSGRARELFF. The DNA of the CDR3 is TGTGCCAGCAGCCAAAATAGCGGGAGGGCCCGGGAGCTGTTTTTT.

The chain recombines TRBV28 with TRBJ1-1; D uncertain. Trimming left V 6 bases short and J 1 base short, with 18 bases between. CDR1 and CDR2 (germline): MDHEN, SYDVKM. The CDR3 is made up of 16 amino acids. In DNA, the CDR3 is TGTGCCAGCAGCCCTCCGTCCGTTAGCCCGAACACTGAAGCTTTCTTT. Its translation is CASSPPSVSPNTEAFF.

CDR3 bases: TGTGCCAGCAGCTTAGAGGCGCCAGGCGAGCAGTACTTC. Protein: CASSLEAPGEQYF. The V call is TRBV7-9, the J call TRBJ2-7; D unclear. CDR3 size: 13 residues. V lost 1 base, J lost 6 bases, and 10 bases lay in between. Germline values: CDR1 SEHNR, CDR2 FQNEAQ (reference sequence).

This chain uses TRBV7-9 with TRBJ2-1, with unresolved D. Trimming left V 4 bases short and J 6 bases short, with 10 bases between. Germline V gene lookup returns CDR1 SEHNR and CDR2 FQNEAQ (reference sequence). This CDR3 contains 13 residues. CDR3 sequence: CASSSLGFNEQFF. The CDR3 coding sequence is TGTGCCAGCAGCTCACTCGGGTTCAATGAGCAGTTCTTC.

This clone was found a few times. The V call is TRBV6-2 or TRBV6-3, the J call TRBJ2-5; D is perhaps TRBD1 (6 bases). Per the germline V gene, CDR1 is MNHEY and CDR2 is SVGEGT. The CDR3 is made up of 14 amino acids. With 4 bases removed from V and 5 bases from J, the gap between germline ends came to 14 bases. The CDR3: CASSSDSVRETQYF. CDR3 sequence (DNA): TGTGCCAGCAGTTCGGACAGTGTCCGGGAGACCCAGTACTTC.

This chain links TRBV25-1 with TRBJ2-1; the match to TRBD2 covers 10 bases. The trim removed 6 bases at V and 4 bases at J, leaving 6 bases unmatched. The CDR3 extends over 15 amino acids. From germline, CDR1 is MGHDK and CDR2 SYGVNS. The CDR3 DNA reads TGTGCCAGCAGCGCTAGCGGGAGCAGTTACAATGAGCAGTTCTTC. Protein product: CASSASGSSYNEQFF. Based on the CDR3 plus reference TRBV25-1 and TRBJ2-1, the full variable domain is EADIYQTPRYLVIGTGKKITLECSQTMGHDKMYWYQQDPGMELHLIHYSYGVNSTEKGDLSSESTVSRIRTEHFPLTLESARPSHTSQYLCASSASGSSYNEQFFGPGTRLTVL.